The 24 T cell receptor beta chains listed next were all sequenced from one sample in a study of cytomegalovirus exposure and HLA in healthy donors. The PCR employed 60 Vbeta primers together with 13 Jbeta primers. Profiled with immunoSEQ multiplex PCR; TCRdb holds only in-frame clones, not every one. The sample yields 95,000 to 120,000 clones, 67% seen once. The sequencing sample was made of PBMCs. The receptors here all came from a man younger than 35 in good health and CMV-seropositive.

In nucleotides, the CDR3 is TGTGCCAGCAGCCCTAGCCGGGGGAGGGACGAGCAGTACGTC. Translation: CASSPSRGRDEQYV. The V call is TRBV28, the J call TRBJ2-7; TRBD2 matches 7 bases. The CDR3 has 14 residues. The germline V gene encodes CDR1 MDHEN and CDR2 SYDVKM. Trimming at V came to 6 bases and at J to 5 bases, leaving 10 bases not matched to a gene.

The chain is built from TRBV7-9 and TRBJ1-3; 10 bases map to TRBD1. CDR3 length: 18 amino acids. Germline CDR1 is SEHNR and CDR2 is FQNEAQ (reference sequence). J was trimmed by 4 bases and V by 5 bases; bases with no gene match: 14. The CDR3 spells CASSRTITGTGAGNTIYF. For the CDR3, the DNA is TGTGCCAGCAGCCGCACGATAACCGGGACAGGGGCCGGAAACACCATATATTTT.

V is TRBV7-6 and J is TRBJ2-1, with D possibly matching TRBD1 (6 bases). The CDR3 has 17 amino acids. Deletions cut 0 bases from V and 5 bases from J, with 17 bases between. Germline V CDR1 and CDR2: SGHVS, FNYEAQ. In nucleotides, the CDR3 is TGTGCCAGCAGCTTAGCATTCGACAGGAGCGTTGACAATGAGCAGTTCTTC. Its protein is CASSLAFDRSVDNEQFF.

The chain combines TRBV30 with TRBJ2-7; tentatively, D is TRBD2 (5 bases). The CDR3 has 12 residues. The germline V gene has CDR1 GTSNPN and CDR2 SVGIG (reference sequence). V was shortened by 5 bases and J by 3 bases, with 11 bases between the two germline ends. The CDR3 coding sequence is TGTGCCTGGGCGAGGGTTGACTACGAGCAGTACTTC. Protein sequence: CAWARVDYEQYF.

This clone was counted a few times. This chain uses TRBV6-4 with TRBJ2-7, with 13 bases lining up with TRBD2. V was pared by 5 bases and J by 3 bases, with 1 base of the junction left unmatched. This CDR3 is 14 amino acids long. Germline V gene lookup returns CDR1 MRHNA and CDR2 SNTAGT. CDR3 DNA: TGTGCCAGCAGTAGGACTAGCGGGGGCTACGAGCAGTACGTC. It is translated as CASSRTSGGYEQYV.

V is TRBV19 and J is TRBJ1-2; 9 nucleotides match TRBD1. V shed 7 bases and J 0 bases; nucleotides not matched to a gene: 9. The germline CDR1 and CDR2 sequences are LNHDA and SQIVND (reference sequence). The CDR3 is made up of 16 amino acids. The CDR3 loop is CASNPGQGDSNYGYTF. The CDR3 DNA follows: TGTGCCAGTAACCCGGGACAGGGCGATTCTAACTATGGCTACACCTTC.

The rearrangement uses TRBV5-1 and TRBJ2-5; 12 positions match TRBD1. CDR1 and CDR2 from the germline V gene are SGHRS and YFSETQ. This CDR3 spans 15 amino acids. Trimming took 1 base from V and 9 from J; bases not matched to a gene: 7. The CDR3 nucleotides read TGCGCCAGCAGCTTGCGGACGGGACAGGGGGCGCCCCAGTACTTC. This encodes CASSLRTGQGAPQYF.

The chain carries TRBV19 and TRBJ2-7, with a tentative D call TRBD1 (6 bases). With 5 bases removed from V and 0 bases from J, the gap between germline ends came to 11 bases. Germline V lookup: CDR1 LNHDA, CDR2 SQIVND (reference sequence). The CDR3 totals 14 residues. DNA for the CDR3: TGTGCCAGTAGTTCCGCGACAGGCTCCTACGAGCAGTACTTC. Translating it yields CASSSATGSYEQYF.

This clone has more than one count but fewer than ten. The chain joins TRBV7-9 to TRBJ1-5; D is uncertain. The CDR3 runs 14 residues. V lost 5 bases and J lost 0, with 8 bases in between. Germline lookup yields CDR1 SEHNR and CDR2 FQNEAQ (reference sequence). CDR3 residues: CASSPYYSNQPQHF. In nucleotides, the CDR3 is TGTGCCAGCAGCCCCTATTATAGCAATCAGCCCCAGCATTTT.

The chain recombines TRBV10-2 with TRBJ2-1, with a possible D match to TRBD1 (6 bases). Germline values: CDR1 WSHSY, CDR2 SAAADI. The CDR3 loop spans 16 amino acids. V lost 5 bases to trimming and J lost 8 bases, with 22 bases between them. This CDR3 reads CASSSMTISTGDEQFF. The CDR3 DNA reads TGCGCCAGCAGTTCGATGACTATATCGACAGGCGATGAGCAGTTCTTC.

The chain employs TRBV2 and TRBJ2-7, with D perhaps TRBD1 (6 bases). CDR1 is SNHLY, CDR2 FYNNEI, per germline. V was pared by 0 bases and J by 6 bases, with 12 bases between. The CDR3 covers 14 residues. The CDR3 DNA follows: TGTGCCAGCAGTGAAGCCTCCAGGGGCGGCGAGCAGTACTTC. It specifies CASSEASRGGEQYF.

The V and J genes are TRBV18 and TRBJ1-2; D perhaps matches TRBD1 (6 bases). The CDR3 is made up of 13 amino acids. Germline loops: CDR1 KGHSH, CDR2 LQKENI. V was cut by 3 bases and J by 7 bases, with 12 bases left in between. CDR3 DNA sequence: TGTGCCAGCTCACCCGGACAGTATCCTGGCTACACCTTC. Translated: CASSPGQYPGYTF.

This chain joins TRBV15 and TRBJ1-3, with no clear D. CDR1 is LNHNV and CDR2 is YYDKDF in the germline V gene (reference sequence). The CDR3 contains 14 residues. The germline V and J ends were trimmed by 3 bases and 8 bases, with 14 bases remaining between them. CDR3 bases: TGTGCCACCAGCAGCCTTCGTTCCCCGGACACCATATATTTT. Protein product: CATSSLRSPDTIYF.

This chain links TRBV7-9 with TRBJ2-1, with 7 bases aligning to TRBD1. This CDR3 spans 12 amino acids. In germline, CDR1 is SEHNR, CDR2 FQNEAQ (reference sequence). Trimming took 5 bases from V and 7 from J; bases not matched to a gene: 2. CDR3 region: CASSQTGNEQFF. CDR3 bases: TGTGCCAGCAGCCAGACAGGGAATGAGCAGTTCTTC. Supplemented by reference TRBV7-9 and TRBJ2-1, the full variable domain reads DTGVSQNPRHKITKRGQNVTFRCDPISEHNRLYWYRQTLGQGPEFLTYFQNEAQLEKSRLLSDRFSAERPKGSFSTLEIQRTEQGDSAMYLCASSQTGNEQFFGPGTRLTVL.

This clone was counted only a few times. The CDR3 is CASSEQGGRNTIYF. The DNA of the CDR3 is TGTGCCAGCTCGGAACAGGGGGGCAGAAACACCATATATTTT. This chain joins TRBV6-6 and TRBJ1-3; 8 bases fit TRBD1. The germline gives CDR1 MNHNY, CDR2 SVGAGI (reference sequence). This CDR3 comprises 14 residues. After removal of 8 bases from V and 5 bases from J, the junction contained 8 bases not matched to a gene.

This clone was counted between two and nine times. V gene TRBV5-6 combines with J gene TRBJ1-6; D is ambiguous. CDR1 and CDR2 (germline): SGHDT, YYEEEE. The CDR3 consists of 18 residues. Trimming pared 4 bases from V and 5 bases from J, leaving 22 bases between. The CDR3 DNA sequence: TGTGCCAGCAGCCCCCCACCGGGCGGGAGGAGAAATAATTCACCCCTCCACTTT. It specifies CASSPPPGGRRNNSPLHF.

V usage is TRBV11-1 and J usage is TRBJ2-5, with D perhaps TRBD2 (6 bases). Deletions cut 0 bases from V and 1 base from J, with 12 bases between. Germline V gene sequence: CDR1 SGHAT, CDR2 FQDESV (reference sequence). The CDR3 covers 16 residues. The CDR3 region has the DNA TGTGCCAGCAGCTTAGCGGGGGGTTTTTTCCAAGAGACCCAGTACTTC. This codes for CASSLAGGFFQETQYF.

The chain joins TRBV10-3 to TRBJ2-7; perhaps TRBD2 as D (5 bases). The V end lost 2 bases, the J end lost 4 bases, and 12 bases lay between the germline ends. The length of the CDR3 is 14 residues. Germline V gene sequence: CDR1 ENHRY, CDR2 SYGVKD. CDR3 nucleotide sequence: TGTGCCATCAGTGAGCCCTTCGGACTGTACGAGCAGTACTTC. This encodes CAISEPFGLYEQYF.

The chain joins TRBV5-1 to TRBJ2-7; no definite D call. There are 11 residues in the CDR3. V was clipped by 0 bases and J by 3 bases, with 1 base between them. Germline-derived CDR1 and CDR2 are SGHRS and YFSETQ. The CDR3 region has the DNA TGCGCCAGCAGCTTGGACTACGAGCAGTACGTC. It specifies CASSLDYEQYV.

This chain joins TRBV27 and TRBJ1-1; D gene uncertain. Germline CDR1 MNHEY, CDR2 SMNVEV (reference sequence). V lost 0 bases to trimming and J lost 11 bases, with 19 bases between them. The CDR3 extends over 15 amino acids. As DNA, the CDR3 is TGTGCCAGCAGTTTATCGCCTCCTCCAGGCCAGGTTGCTTTCTTT. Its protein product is CASSLSPPPGQVAFF.

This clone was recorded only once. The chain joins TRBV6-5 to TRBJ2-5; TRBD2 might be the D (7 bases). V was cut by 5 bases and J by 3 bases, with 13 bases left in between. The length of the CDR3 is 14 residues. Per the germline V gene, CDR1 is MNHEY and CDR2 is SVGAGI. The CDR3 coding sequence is TGTGCCAGCAGTAGGGGGGGCCAGAAAGAGACCCAGTACTTC. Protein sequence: CASSRGGQKETQYF.

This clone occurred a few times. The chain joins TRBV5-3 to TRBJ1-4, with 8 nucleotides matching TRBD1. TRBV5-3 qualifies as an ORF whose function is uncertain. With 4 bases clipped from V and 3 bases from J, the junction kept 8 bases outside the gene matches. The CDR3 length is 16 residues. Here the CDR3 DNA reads TGTGCCAGAAGCCCCGGTCAGGGGGCCTCTAATGAAAAACTGTTTTTT. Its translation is CARSPGQGASNEKLFF.

The CDR3 DNA reads as TGTGCCAGCTACCCTGGAGCTTTCTTT. The encoded protein is CASYPGAFF. The V gene is TRBV19, the J gene TRBJ1-1, with D unresolved. Germline CDR1 LNHDA, CDR2 SQIVND (reference sequence). The length of the CDR3 is 9 residues. V was trimmed by 9 bases and J by 10 bases, leaving 9 bases between them.

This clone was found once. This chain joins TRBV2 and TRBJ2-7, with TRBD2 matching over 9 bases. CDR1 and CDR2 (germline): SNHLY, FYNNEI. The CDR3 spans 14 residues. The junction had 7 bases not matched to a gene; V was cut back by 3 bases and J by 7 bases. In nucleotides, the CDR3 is TGTGCCAGCAGTGATTCTGCGGGGGGGAGGGAGCAGTACTTC. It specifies CASSDSAGGREQYF.